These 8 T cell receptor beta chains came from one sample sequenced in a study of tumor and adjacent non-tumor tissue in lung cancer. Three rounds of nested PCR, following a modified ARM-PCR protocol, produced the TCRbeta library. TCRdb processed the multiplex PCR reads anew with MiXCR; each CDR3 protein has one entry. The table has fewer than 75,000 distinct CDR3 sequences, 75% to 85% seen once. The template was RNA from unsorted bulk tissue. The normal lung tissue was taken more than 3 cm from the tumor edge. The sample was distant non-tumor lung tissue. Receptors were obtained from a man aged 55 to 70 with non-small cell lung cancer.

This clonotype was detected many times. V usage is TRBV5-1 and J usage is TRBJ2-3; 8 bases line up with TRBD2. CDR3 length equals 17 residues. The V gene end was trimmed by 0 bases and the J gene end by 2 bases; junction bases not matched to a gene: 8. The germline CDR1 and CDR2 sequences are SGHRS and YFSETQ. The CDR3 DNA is TGCGCCAGCAGCTTGGAATTACTAGCGGATTTCACAGATACGCAGTATTTT. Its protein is CASSLELLADFTDTQYF.

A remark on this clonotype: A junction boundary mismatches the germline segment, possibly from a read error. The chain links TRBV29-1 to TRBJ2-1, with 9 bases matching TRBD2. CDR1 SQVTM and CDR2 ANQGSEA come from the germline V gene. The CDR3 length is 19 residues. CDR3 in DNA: TGCAGCGTTGAAGACCCCGGGAGTAGCGGGGGTAGCTCCTACAATGAGCAGCTCTTC. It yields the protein CSVEDPGSSGGSSYNEQLF.

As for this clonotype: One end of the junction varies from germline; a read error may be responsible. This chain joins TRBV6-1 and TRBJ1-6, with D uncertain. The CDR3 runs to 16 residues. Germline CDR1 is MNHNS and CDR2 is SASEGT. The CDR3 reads CVSSETLPGYNSPLHF. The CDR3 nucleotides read TGTGTCAGCAGTGAAACCCTCCCGGGTTATAATTCACCCCTCCACTTT.

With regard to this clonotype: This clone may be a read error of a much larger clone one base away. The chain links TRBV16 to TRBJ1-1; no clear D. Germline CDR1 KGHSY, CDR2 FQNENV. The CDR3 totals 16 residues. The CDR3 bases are TGTGCCAGCAGACAATCCGAATCGGCTATGAACACTGAAGCTTTCTTT. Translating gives CASRQSESAMNTEAFF.

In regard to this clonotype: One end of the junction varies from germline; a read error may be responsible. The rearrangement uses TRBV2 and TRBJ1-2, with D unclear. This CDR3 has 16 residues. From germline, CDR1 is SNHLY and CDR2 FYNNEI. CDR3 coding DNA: TGTGCCAGCAGTGAAGTTTGGGGTGGGCAGGACTATGACTACACCTTC. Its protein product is CASSEVWGGQDYDYTF.

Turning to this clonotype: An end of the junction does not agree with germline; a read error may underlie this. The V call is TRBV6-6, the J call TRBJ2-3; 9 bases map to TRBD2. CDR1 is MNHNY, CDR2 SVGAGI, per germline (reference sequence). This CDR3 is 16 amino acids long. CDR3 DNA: TGTTCCAGCGCAATGACTAGCGGAAATCTCACAGATACGCAGTATTTT. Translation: CSSAMTSGNLTDTQYF.

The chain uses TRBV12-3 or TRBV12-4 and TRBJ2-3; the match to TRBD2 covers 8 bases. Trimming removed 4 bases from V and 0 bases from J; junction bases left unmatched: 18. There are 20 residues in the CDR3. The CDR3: CASSSWISGVWNTSTDTQYF. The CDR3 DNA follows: TGTGCCAGCAGTTCCTGGATTAGCGGGGTCTGGAATACAAGCACAGATACGCAGTATTTT.

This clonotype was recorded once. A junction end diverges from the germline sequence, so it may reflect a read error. The CDR3 here is CASSLDRTDNLRYTKAFF. As DNA, the CDR3 is TGTGCCAGTAGCTTAGATAGGACAGACAACCTTAGGTACACTAAAGCTTTCTTT. The V call is TRBV7-9, the J call TRBJ1-1, with a weak D call TRBD1 (6 bases). CDR3 size: 18 residues. Germline CDR1 is SEHNR and CDR2 is FQNEAQ (reference sequence). The entire variable domain, with the rest obtained from reference TRBV7-9 and TRBJ1-1, is as follows: DTGVSQNPRHKITKRGQNVTFRCDPISEHNRLYWYRQTLGQGPEFLTYFQNEAQLEKSRLLSDRFSAERPKGSFSTLEIQRTEQGDSAMYLCASSLDRTDNLRYTKAFFGQGTRLTVV.